This paragraph reports one TCR beta chain. This clonotype was seen only a few times. Its cognate antigen has yet to be identified. Base qualities are not recorded, but no much larger clone differs from it by a single base. The library was produced with PCR. Reads for this sample came from an Illumina HiSeq 2500. To normalize quantification of the TCRbeta repertoire, the TCR libraries were built with molecular barcoding that relied on unique molecular identifiers. TCRdb reprocessing: public reads trimmed at Q25 with fastp, clones called with MiXCR, in-frame beta chains kept. CDR3 protein duplicates are merged, each entry listing the most common genes and DNA. For this sample there are some 530,000 distinct CDR3 sequences; roughly an eighth appear just once. Together, the top ten hold around 6% of the sample. The data derive from a study of T-cell reconstitution after alpha-beta-depleted transplantation in children (dated by TCRdb to 2015 to 2016). Study-level background: The study quantitatively tracked T-cell immune reconstitution after TCRalphabeta/CD19-depleted allogeneic hematopoietic cell transplantation in children using TCR repertoire profiling.

Including the terminal cysteine and phenylalanine, the CDR3 comprises 19 residues. The read is trimmed to its CDR3 DNA, 57 bases read in frame from base 1. Germline trimming: 6 bases from V, 2 bases from J; junction bases outside gene matches: 15. CDR1 and CDR2 are drawn from the germline V gene: ENHRY, SYGVKD. The receptor's source is a human donor who donated a stem cell graft to a child with combined immunodeficiency. Here the sequenced sample was PBMCs from the stem cell graft donor, taken from the stem cell graft. Recombination linked TRBV10-3 to TRBJ2-3; 12 middle bases align to TRBD2. Read as DNA, the sequence is TGTGCCATCAGCGGTGGGCTCACTAGCGGGGGGATTAACACAGATACGCAGTATTTT. The encoded protein is CAISGGLTSGGINTDTQYF.